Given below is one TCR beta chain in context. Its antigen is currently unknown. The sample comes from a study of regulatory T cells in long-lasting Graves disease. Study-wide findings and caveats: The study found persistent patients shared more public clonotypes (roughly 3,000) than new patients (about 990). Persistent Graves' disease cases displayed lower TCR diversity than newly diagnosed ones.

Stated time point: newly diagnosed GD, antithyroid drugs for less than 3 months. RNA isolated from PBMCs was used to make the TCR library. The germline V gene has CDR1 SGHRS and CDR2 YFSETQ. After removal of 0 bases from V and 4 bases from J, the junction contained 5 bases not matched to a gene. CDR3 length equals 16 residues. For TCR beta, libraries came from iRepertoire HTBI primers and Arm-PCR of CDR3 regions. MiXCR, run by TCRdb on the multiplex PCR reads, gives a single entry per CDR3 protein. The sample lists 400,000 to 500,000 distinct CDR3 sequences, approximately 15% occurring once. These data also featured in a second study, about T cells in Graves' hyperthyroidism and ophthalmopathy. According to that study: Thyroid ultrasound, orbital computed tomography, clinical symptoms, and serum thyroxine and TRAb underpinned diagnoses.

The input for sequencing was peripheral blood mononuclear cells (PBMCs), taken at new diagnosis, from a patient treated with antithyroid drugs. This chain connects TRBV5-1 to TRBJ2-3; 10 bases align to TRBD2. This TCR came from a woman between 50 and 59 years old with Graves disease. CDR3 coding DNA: TGCGCCAGCAGCTTGGAGGCTAGCGGGAGTGCAGATACGCAGTATTTT. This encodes CASSLEASGSADTQYF.